The clone carrying this T cell receptor (beta chain) was counted many times. No antigen is known for it. As it was prepared, the TCRbeta library received unique molecular identifiers. TCRdb re-analysed the PCR reads in MiXCR, keeping a single row per CDR3 protein. The repertoire includes 450,000 to 600,000 distinct CDR3 sequences, 10% of them detected once, and around 2% sits in the top ten. V was cut by 2 bases and J by 6 bases, with 14 bases left in between. The CDR3 covers 13 residues. Per germline, CDR1 DFQATT and CDR2 SNEGSKA (reference sequence). The sample belongs to a study of T-cell reconstitution after alpha-beta-depleted transplantation in children. Study-wide results and caveats: One year post-transplant, T-cell counts and diversity were largely derived from T cells produced anew. Surviving recipient T cells and intrathymic progenitors accounted for some patients' high TCRbeta diversity at day 60. Several hundred expanded graft clones reportedly gave rise to the alpha-beta T cells present about two months after transplant.

The source is a child under 10 years old with inherited bone marrow failure, due to receive a stem cell transplant. V and J are TRBV20-1 and TRBJ2-7; D gene unclear. This specimen consisted of PBMCs, obtained before TCRalphabeta/CD19-depleted stem cell transplant. The CDR3 protein is CSARLPPGGEQYF. In DNA form, the CDR3 reads TGCAGTGCTAGATTACCTCCCGGCGGCGAGCAGTACTTC.